These 30 T cell receptor beta chains originate from one sample sequenced in a study of T cell repertoires in cytomegalovirus infection. TCRdb itself ran the reads through MiXCR, one entry per CDR3 protein. There are about 240,000 distinct CDR3 sequences in the sample; 6% to 8% occur only once, and around 6.5% lies in the top ten. Input material: PBMCs. Receptors originate from a human donor in good health (CMV status not recorded). Some clones in this sample may be carry-over from other donors' samples.

This clonotype was observed at least ten times. The rearrangement joins TRBV11-2 to TRBJ2-4, with D unresolved. This CDR3 has 17 amino acids. CDR1 and CDR2 from the germline V gene are SGHAT and FQNNGV. Trimming shortened V by 2 bases and J by 0 bases, and 14 bases separated the two germline ends. The CDR3 DNA follows: TGTGCCAGCAGCTTACGACCTCTAAGACTAGCCAAAAACATTCAGTACTTC. Protein sequence: CASSLRPLRLAKNIQYF.

There are many counts of this clonotype. The chain couples TRBV7-2 to TRBJ1-5, with 7 bases identical to TRBD1. J gave up 1 base and V 5 bases, and 11 bases lay outside the gene matches. This CDR3 has 17 amino acids. Per the germline V gene, CDR1 is SGHTA and CDR2 is FQGNSA. Written as DNA, the CDR3 is TGTGCCAGCAGCGAACGGACAGGCCTCCAAAGCAATCAGCCCCAGCATTTT. This gives the protein CASSERTGLQSNQPQHF.

Many counts were recorded for this clonotype. This chain uses TRBV4-3 with TRBJ2-1; D could derive from TRBD1 or TRBD2 (6 bases each). The germline CDR1 and CDR2 sequences are LGHNA and YSLEER. V was trimmed by 0 bases and J by 10 bases, leaving 19 bases between them. The CDR3 is 16 residues long. The CDR3 region has the DNA TGCGCCAGCAGCCAAGACGGGACGGGGGCCCAGGGGGAGCAGTTCTTC. Its protein is CASSQDGTGAQGEQFF.

This clonotype was detected many times. The chain uses TRBV6-2 or TRBV6-3 and TRBJ1-6; D may be TRBD1 (6 bases). The V and J ends lost 6 bases and 5 bases respectively, with 17 bases between them. The CDR3 extends over 16 amino acids. The germline V gene has CDR1 MNHEY and CDR2 SVGEGT. The CDR3 is CASREPDRNNNSPLHF. CDR3 bases: TGTGCCAGCAGAGAACCGGACAGAAATAATAATTCACCCCTCCACTTT.

V and J are TRBV20-1 and TRBJ2-5, with D possibly TRBD2 on 6 matching bases. The CDR3 length is 12 residues. V dropped 2 bases and J dropped 5 bases, with 9 bases sitting between them. Germline CDR1 and CDR2: DFQATT and SNEGSKA (reference sequence). The CDR3 protein is CSARPSAETQYF. The DNA of the CDR3 is TGCAGTGCTAGACCTAGCGCCGAGACCCAGTACTTC.

At least ten counts were recorded for this clonotype. CDR3 region: CASSFRTGTEKLFF. As DNA, the CDR3 is TGTGCCAGCAGCTTTAGGACAGGCACCGAAAAACTGTTTTTT. This chain joins TRBV7-2 and TRBJ1-4, with 7 bases matching TRBD1. Germline CDR1 is SGHTA and CDR2 is FQGNSA. V lost 3 bases, J lost 8 bases, and 6 bases stayed unmatched. The CDR3 has 14 amino acids.

This clonotype was counted ten times or more. The chain is built from TRBV14 and TRBJ2-3; no clear D. V shed 0 bases and J shed 0 bases, with 10 bases lying between them. Germline values: CDR1 SGHDN, CDR2 FVKESK. The CDR3 is 16 amino acids. As DNA, the CDR3 is TGTGCCAGCAGCCAAGATCTCTATACTAGCACAGATACGCAGTATTTT. Its translation: CASSQDLYTSTDTQYF. The whole variable domain, remainder taken from reference TRBV14 and TRBJ2-3, is EAGVTQFPSHSVIEKGQTVTLRCDPISGHDNLYWYRRVMGKEIKFLLHFVKESKQDESGMPNNRFLAERTGGTYSTLKVQPAELEDSGVYFCASSQDLYTSTDTQYFGPGTRLTVL.

The table lists this clonotype with many counts. This chain uses TRBV14 with TRBJ1-6; D is undetermined. CDR1 and CDR2 (germline): SGHDN, FVKESK. There are 16 residues in the CDR3. V dropped 4 bases and J dropped 3 bases, with 13 bases sitting between them. DNA for the CDR3: TGTGCCAGCAGCCCAGAAATGGGTCTCTATAATTCACCCCTCCACTTT. This encodes CASSPEMGLYNSPLHF. The full variable domain, completed using reference TRBV14 and TRBJ1-6, is EAGVTQFPSHSVIEKGQTVTLRCDPISGHDNLYWYRRVMGKEIKFLLHFVKESKQDESGMPNNRFLAERTGGTYSTLKVQPAELEDSGVYFCASSPEMGLYNSPLHFGNGTRLTVT.

In its sample, this clonotype was seen many times. This chain joins TRBV6-2 or TRBV6-3 and TRBJ2-1, with 9 bases matching TRBD1. The CDR3 is 16 amino acids. The trim removed 0 bases at V and 6 bases at J, leaving 6 bases unmatched. CDR1 is MNHEY and CDR2 is SVGEGT in the germline V gene. In DNA, the CDR3 is TGTGCCAGCAGTTACTCCGGGACAGGGAAACTCAATGAGCAGTTCTTC. Its translation: CASSYSGTGKLNEQFF.

The sample holds many counts of this clonotype. The chain joins TRBV2 to TRBJ2-7; 10 positions match TRBD1. Germline CDR1 SNHLY, CDR2 FYNNEI. The CDR3 extends over 16 amino acids. J gave up 5 bases and V 3 bases, and 10 bases lay outside the gene matches. The CDR3 sequence is CASSDPGQGYWNEQYF. The CDR3 coding sequence is TGTGCCAGCAGTGATCCGGGACAGGGGTACTGGAACGAGCAGTACTTC.

This clonotype was seen ten or more times. This chain connects TRBV6-2 or TRBV6-3 to TRBJ1-1, with D tentatively TRBD1 (5 bases). V was pared by 4 bases and J by 1 base, with 13 bases between. The CDR3 is 15 amino acids. CDR1 is MNHEY, CDR2 SVGEGT, per germline. The CDR3 DNA is TGTGCCAGCAGTTCCCCGCATCAGGGGAACACTGAAGCTTTCTTT. Amino acid sequence: CASSSPHQGNTEAFF.

This chain joins TRBV9 and TRBJ2-7, with 9 nucleotides matching TRBD1. Germline CDR1 reads SGDLS; CDR2 reads YYNGEE. With 3 bases clipped from V and 5 bases from J, the junction kept 6 bases outside the gene matches. The CDR3 consists of 14 residues. In nucleotides, the CDR3 is TGTGCCAGCAGCGCCGGGACAGGGAGGGACGAGCAGTACTTC. It specifies CASSAGTGRDEQYF.

Ten or more counts support this clonotype. This chain connects TRBV11-2 to TRBJ2-3; D is undetermined. Deletions cut 6 bases from V and 3 bases from J, with 13 bases between. Germline CDR1 and CDR2: SGHAT and FQNNGV. The CDR3 contains 14 residues. The CDR3: CASRLSSWTDTQYF. The CDR3 DNA follows: TGTGCCAGCAGACTCTCTTCTTGGACAGATACGCAGTATTTT.

This clonotype was counted many times. The chain recombines TRBV20-1 with TRBJ1-1, with D possibly matching TRBD1 (6 bases). Trimming took off 6 bases at V and 0 bases at J, with 11 bases between the two ends. CDR1 DFQATT and CDR2 SNEGSKA come from the germline V gene (reference sequence). The CDR3 covers 13 residues. The DNA for the CDR3 is TGCAGTGCCAGGACAGACATGAACACTGAAGCTTTCTTT. The encoded protein is CSARTDMNTEAFF.

In this sample, this clonotype turned up many times. The chain combines TRBV7-6 with TRBJ2-1; D gene unclear. Germline V gene data show CDR1 as SGHVS and CDR2 as FNYEAQ. V lost 1 base and J lost 5, with 0 bases in between. The CDR3 has 11 residues. The CDR3 protein is CASSLDNEQFF. CDR3 coding DNA: TGTGCCAGCAGCTTAGACAATGAGCAGTTCTTC.

In this sample, this clonotype turned up a few times. V is TRBV25-1 and J is TRBJ1-3; the D gene is possibly TRBD1 (6 bases). The CDR3 consists of 14 residues. V dropped 3 bases and J dropped 8 bases, with 14 bases sitting between them. Looked up from germline, CDR1 is MGHDK and CDR2 is SYGVNS. The CDR3 sequence is CASSDVLAGDTIYF. As DNA, the CDR3 is TGTGCCAGCAGTGACGTCCTCGCAGGGGACACCATATATTTT.

This clonotype was seen many times. The chain carries TRBV6-2 or TRBV6-3 and TRBJ2-7; TRBD1 or TRBD2 may be the D gene (5 bases each). CDR3 size: 14 residues. Per germline, CDR1 MNHEY and CDR2 SVGEGT. Trimming took 1 base from V and 4 from J, leaving 11 bases between them. CDR3 protein: CASSYYGGSYEQYF. The CDR3 coding sequence is TGTGCCAGCAGTTACTATGGGGGTTCTTACGAGCAGTACTTC.

This clonotype came up many times. V is TRBV29-1 and J is TRBJ1-3; D is unresolved. Trimming took 1 base from V and 4 from J, leaving 8 bases between them. CDR3 length equals 13 residues. Germline V lookup: CDR1 SQVTM, CDR2 ANQGSEA. The CDR3 bases are TGCAGCGTTGAAGGAGGGTTCGGAAACACCATATATTTT. It specifies CSVEGGFGNTIYF.

This clonotype was seen repeatedly, ten times or more. The chain links TRBV28 to TRBJ1-4; D may be TRBD1 (6 bases). The CDR3 is 16 amino acids. Trimming left V 2 bases short and J 0 bases short, with 10 bases between. The germline V gene encodes CDR1 MDHEN and CDR2 SYDVKM. CDR3 in amino acids: CASSLTGTATNEKLFF. The CDR3 region has the DNA TGTGCCAGCAGTTTAACAGGGACCGCAACTAATGAAAAACTGTTTTTT.

There are many counts of this clonotype. The chain carries TRBV7-2 and TRBJ1-4; D unresolved. Looked up from germline, CDR1 is SGHTA and CDR2 is FQGNSA. The V gene lost 4 bases and the J gene lost 7 bases, with 10 bases spanning the gap. The CDR3 sequence is 13 residues long. As DNA, the CDR3 is TGTGCCAGCAGCTCCCGGGTCCCTGAAAAACTGTTTTTT. It specifies CASSSRVPEKLFF.

The CDR3 loop is CASSLGLGMDEQFF. Here the CDR3 DNA reads TGTGCCAGCAGTCTCGGACTGGGGATGGATGAGCAGTTCTTC. J is TRBJ2-1 and V is TRBV28; D is perhaps TRBD2 (5 bases). Germline V gives CDR1 MDHEN, CDR2 SYDVKM. Trimming stripped 5 bases from V and 8 bases from J, with 16 bases between. The CDR3 consists of 14 residues.

This clonotype was observed at least ten times. The chain links TRBV7-2 to TRBJ1-1; a weak D match, TRBD1 (5 bases). Trimming cost V 9 bases and J 0 bases, with 14 bases left between them. The CDR3 extends over 14 amino acids. Germline CDR1 is SGHTA and CDR2 is FQGNSA. CDR3 protein: CASWAGTVNTEAFF. As DNA, the CDR3 is TGTGCCAGTTGGGCAGGGACGGTGAACACTGAAGCTTTCTTT.

This chain links TRBV7-2 with TRBJ1-3, with a weak D call TRBD1 (6 bases). The germline V and J ends were trimmed by 5 bases and 4 bases, with 18 bases remaining between them. The CDR3 spans 16 residues. Per the germline V gene, CDR1 is SGHTA and CDR2 is FQGNSA. The CDR3 loop is CASSPRQVAIGNTIYF. CDR3 nucleotide sequence: TGTGCCAGCAGCCCGAGACAGGTTGCGATCGGAAACACCATATATTTT.

This clonotype showed up many times. The chain employs TRBV7-2 and TRBJ2-7; weak D call: TRBD2 (6 bases). The germline V gene has CDR1 SGHTA and CDR2 FQGNSA. The CDR3 covers 14 residues. V shed 0 bases and J shed 6 bases, with 12 bases lying between them. The DNA for the CDR3 is TGTGCCAGCAGCTTAGCTACCCAGGGAGGCGAGCAGTACTTC. It codes for CASSLATQGGEQYF.

This clonotype has at least ten counts. The chain has TRBV19 and TRBJ2-7; D assignment may be TRBD1 or TRBD2 (5 bases each). Trimming cost V 6 bases and J 0 bases, with 12 bases left between them. This CDR3 region has 14 residues. Looked up from germline, CDR1 is LNHDA and CDR2 is SQIVND (reference sequence). The CDR3 loop reads CASRDLGPSYEQYF. Here the CDR3 DNA reads TGTGCCAGTAGAGATTTGGGACCCTCCTACGAGCAGTACTTC.

This clonotype was counted only a few times. This rearrangement joins TRBV20-1 to TRBJ1-1; 11 bases match TRBD1. The CDR3 totals 13 residues. V trimming: 3 bases; J trimming: 7 bases; junction bases outside the gene matches: 4. CDR1 is DFQATT, CDR2 SNEGSKA, per germline (reference sequence). CDR3 loop: CSARGQGGNEAFF. The CDR3 nucleotides are TGCAGTGCTAGGGGACAGGGGGGTAATGAAGCTTTCTTT.

This clonotype showed up just a few times. The chain employs TRBV2 and TRBJ1-5, with D possibly being TRBD1 (6 bases). The CDR3 loop spans 14 amino acids. The ends were cut back, 3 bases at V and 6 bases at J, with 12 bases in the middle. Germline CDR1 and CDR2: SNHLY and FYNNEI. This chain's CDR3 is CASSDGGRVQPQHF. For the CDR3, the DNA is TGTGCCAGCAGTGATGGGGGGCGCGTTCAGCCCCAGCATTTT. The whole variable domain, filled in from reference TRBV2 and TRBJ1-5, reads EPEVTQTPSHQVTQMGQEVILRCVPISNHLYFYWYRQILGQKVEFLVSFYNNEISEKSEIFDDQFSVERPDGSNFTLKIRSTKLEDSAMYFCASSDGGRVQPQHFGDGTRLSIL.

Ten or more counts support this clonotype. The chain employs TRBV7-6 and TRBJ2-3; 7 positions match TRBD1. The germline CDR1 and CDR2 sequences are SGHVS and FNYEAQ. The junction had 8 bases not matched to a gene; V was cut back by 1 base and J by 1 base. This CDR3 is 17 amino acids long. The CDR3: CASSLGASTGGTDTQYF. The CDR3, as DNA: TGTGCCAGCAGCTTAGGGGCTTCCACAGGGGGCACAGATACGCAGTATTTT.

This clonotype was recorded at least ten times. V and J are TRBV7-2 and TRBJ2-7; D may correspond to TRBD1 or TRBD2 (5 bases each). Per the germline V gene, CDR1 is SGHTA and CDR2 is FQGNSA. Trimming left V 5 bases short and J 1 base short, with 12 bases between. The CDR3 runs 14 residues. CDR3 residues: CASSRQRESYEQYF. The CDR3 nucleotides are TGTGCCAGCAGCCGACAGAGGGAATCCTACGAGCAGTACTTC.

This clonotype was detected many times. This rearrangement joins TRBV7-8 to TRBJ2-7; the match to TRBD1 covers 10 bases. Per germline, CDR1 SGHVS and CDR2 FQNEAQ. V gave up 7 bases and J gave up 1 base; unmatched junction bases: 7. The CDR3 runs to 15 residues. CDR3 nucleotides: TGTGCCAGCAATAAACCGGGACAGGGGTCCTACGAGCAGTACTTC. As protein: CASNKPGQGSYEQYF.